The 32 T cell receptor beta chains in this list originate from one sample, sequenced in a study of T cells in localized non-small cell lung cancer. Assay: immunoSEQ multiplex PCR; the TCRdb copy retains only in-frame clones and omits some. Of tens of thousands of clones in the sample, approximately 90% were seen once. The starting material was peripheral blood, obtained before any cancer treatment. Receptors originate from a woman aged 40-69 years with stage I lung adenocarcinoma.

This clone has only a few counts. The rearrangement links TRBV18 to TRBJ1-5, with TRBD1 matching over 7 bases. CDR3 size: 15 residues. The germline V gene encodes CDR1 KGHSH and CDR2 LQKENI. V trimming: 6 bases; J trimming: 5 bases; junction bases outside the gene matches: 10. CDR3 in DNA: TGTGCCAGCTCGTCGGAGACAGGGTTAGATCAGCCCCAGCATTTT. Translation: CASSSETGLDQPQHF.

The rearrangement joins TRBV27 to TRBJ2-3, with D unclear. V was pared by 10 bases and J by 0 bases, with 11 bases between. CDR3 length: 13 residues. The germline CDR1 and CDR2 sequences are MNHEY and SMNVEV (reference sequence). This CDR3 reads CATFLASTDTQYF. CDR3 bases: TGTGCCACCTTCTTGGCTAGCACAGATACGCAGTATTTT.

The V gene is TRBV11-2, the J gene TRBJ2-7, with no clear D. The V and J ends lost 4 bases and 3 bases respectively, with 13 bases between them. The CDR3 contains 14 residues. Germline V gene sequence: CDR1 SGHAT, CDR2 FQNNGV. The CDR3 region has the DNA TGTGCCAGCAGCTCCAATGGGATACACTACGAGCAGTACTTC. Translated: CASSSNGIHYEQYF.

The rearrangement links TRBV28 to TRBJ1-2; D unclear. V was shortened by 5 bases and J by 3 bases, with 16 bases between the two germline ends. CDR1 and CDR2 from the germline V gene are MDHEN and SYDVKM. The length of the CDR3 is 15 residues. CDR3: CASSQEDITYYGYTF. CDR3 DNA sequence: TGTGCCAGCAGTCAAGAGGATATTACGTACTATGGCTACACCTTC.

The chain recombines TRBV7-9 with TRBJ1-4; D is uncertain. The CDR3 consists of 14 residues. Trimming left V 5 bases short and J 5 bases short, with 12 bases between. Germline loops: CDR1 SEHNR, CDR2 FQNEAQ (reference sequence). The DNA of the CDR3 is TGTGCCAGCAGCCCTACCCGGGGAAATGAAAAACTGTTTTTT. Amino acid sequence: CASSPTRGNEKLFF.

The chain has TRBV4-1 and TRBJ2-1; D is possibly TRBD1 (6 bases). The CDR3 contains 15 residues. Germline V CDR1 and CDR2: MGHRA, YSYEKL. The V and J ends lost 3 bases and 0 bases respectively, with 9 bases between them. CDR3 sequence reads: CASSHTGSSYNEQFF. The CDR3 coding sequence is TGCGCCAGCAGCCATACAGGGAGCTCCTACAATGAGCAGTTCTTC.

The V and J genes are TRBV4-3 and TRBJ2-5; D perhaps matches TRBD1 (5 bases). The V end was cut by 0 bases, the J end by 7 bases, with 9 bases between. The CDR3 extends over 13 amino acids. Germline-derived CDR1 and CDR2 are LGHNA and YSLEER. This CDR3 reads CASSQDRDVTQYF. DNA for the CDR3: TGCGCCAGCAGCCAAGACAGGGATGTGACCCAGTACTTC.

The rearrangement joins TRBV15 to TRBJ1-2; D gene uncertain. The CDR3 is 14 amino acids. V lost 1 base and J lost 3, with 9 bases in between. Germline V gives CDR1 LNHNV, CDR2 YYDKDF (reference sequence). The CDR3 sequence is CATSRGVMDYGYTF. The CDR3 nucleotides are TGTGCCACCAGCAGAGGCGTCATGGACTATGGCTACACCTTC.

The chain carries TRBV6-1 and TRBJ1-5; D gene uncertain. CDR1 and CDR2 (germline): MNHNS, SASEGT. V lost 5 bases and J lost 1, with 6 bases in between. CDR3 length: 13 residues. In DNA, the CDR3 is TGTGCCAGCAGTCTGGGAAGCAATCAGCCCCAGCATTTT. Translated: CASSLGSNQPQHF.

The J gene is TRBJ2-1, the V gene TRBV5-6; D gene uncertain. Germline V gene sequence: CDR1 SGHDT, CDR2 YYEEEE. This CDR3 region has 16 residues. V shed 2 bases and J shed 1 base, with 13 bases lying between them. The CDR3 nucleotides read TGTGCCAGCAGCTTTAACCCTTCTAATTCCTACAATGAGCAGTTCTTC. Encoded protein: CASSFNPSNSYNEQFF.

In its sample, this clone was seen once. This chain links TRBV14 with TRBJ2-1, with 10 nucleotides matching TRBD2. V trimming: 0 bases; J trimming: 9 bases; junction bases outside the gene matches: 14. CDR3 length equals 18 residues. Germline CDR1 is SGHDN and CDR2 is FVKESK. The CDR3 protein is CASSQDRYGLAGDLEQFF. CDR3 DNA: TGTGCCAGCAGCCAAGATCGGTATGGGCTAGCGGGGGATCTTGAGCAGTTCTTC. The variable domain in full, with the rest retrieved from reference TRBV14 and TRBJ2-1, is EAGVTQFPSHSVIEKGQTVTLRCDPISGHDNLYWYRRVMGKEIKFLLHFVKESKQDESGMPNNRFLAERTGGTYSTLKVQPAELEDSGVYFCASSQDRYGLAGDLEQFFGPGTRLTVL.

This clone is a singleton in its sample. The rearrangement uses TRBV5-6 and TRBJ1-2; tentative D call: TRBD1 (6 bases). The ends were cut back, 2 bases at V and 6 bases at J, with 11 bases in the middle. This CDR3 region has 13 residues. Germline V CDR1 and CDR2: SGHDT, YYEEEE. CDR3: CASSFPGANGYTF. The CDR3 region has the DNA TGTGCCAGCAGCTTCCCAGGGGCGAATGGCTACACCTTC. Together with reference TRBV5-6 and TRBJ1-2, the CDR3 gives the full variable domain: DAGVTQSPTHLIKTRGQQVTLRCSPKSGHDTVSWYQQALGQGPQFIFQYYEEEERQRGNFPDRFSGHQFPNYSSELNVNALLLGDSALYLCASSFPGANGYTFGSGTRLTVV.

The chain links TRBV19 to TRBJ1-5; no firm D call. Germline CDR1 and CDR2: LNHDA and SQIVND (reference sequence). Trimming took 0 bases from V and 0 from J, leaving 12 bases between them. This CDR3 contains 17 residues. CDR3 in DNA: TGTGCCAGTAGTATAGATGGGGATGTTTATAGCAATCAGCCCCAGCATTTT. It is translated as CASSIDGDVYSNQPQHF.

This clone appeared once. The rearrangement uses TRBV7-9 and TRBJ2-1; D is perhaps TRBD1 (6 bases). Trimming cost V 4 bases and J 4 bases, with 20 bases left between them. The germline V gene has CDR1 SEHNR and CDR2 FQNEAQ (reference sequence). The CDR3 loop spans 17 amino acids. CDR3 DNA sequence: TGTGCCAGCAGCTCGACCTTATGGGGGCCTGATTACAATGAGCAGTTCTTC. Translating gives CASSSTLWGPDYNEQFF.

V gene TRBV2 combines with J gene TRBJ1-2; D is ambiguous. There are 11 residues in the CDR3. CDR1 and CDR2 from the germline V gene are SNHLY and FYNNEI. Trimming left V 4 bases short and J 3 bases short, with 3 bases between. The CDR3 DNA reads TGTGCCAGCAGTGGGCACTATGGCTACACCTTC. Residues: CASSGHYGYTF.

The chain uses TRBV19 and TRBJ2-1; the D call may be TRBD1 or TRBD2 (5 bases each). The germline gives CDR1 LNHDA, CDR2 SQIVND (reference sequence). This CDR3 comprises 15 residues. Trimming shortened V by 6 bases and J by 5 bases, and 17 bases separated the two germline ends. The CDR3 DNA sequence: TGTGCCAGTAGGGAGAGGGGATCAAGGGACAATGAGCAGTTCTTC. This encodes CASRERGSRDNEQFF.

The rearrangement joins TRBV7-2 to TRBJ2-7; 8 bases line up with TRBD1. V lost 4 bases, J lost 3 bases, and 5 bases stayed unmatched. The CDR3 is 14 residues long. Germline CDR1 reads SGHTA; CDR2 reads FQGNSA. The CDR3 sequence: CASSSGQGDYEQYF. In DNA form, the CDR3 reads TGTGCCAGCAGCTCTGGACAGGGAGACTACGAGCAGTACTTC.

The V call is TRBV27, the J call TRBJ2-7; a possible D gene is TRBD2 (5 bases). Looked up from germline, CDR1 is MNHEY and CDR2 is SMNVEV (reference sequence). The CDR3 loop spans 12 amino acids. Between the trimmed V and J ends, which lost 1 base and 5 bases, there was a span of 6 bases. CDR3 sequence (DNA): TGTGCCAGCAGTTTATGGGGAGACGAGCAGTACTTC. Residues: CASSLWGDEQYF.

The chain is built from TRBV11-3 and TRBJ2-1; TRBD2 might be the D (5 bases). This CDR3 is built from 14 residues. V lost 3 bases and J 7 bases, leaving 13 bases between the germline ends. Germline V lookup: CDR1 SGHNT, CDR2 YENEEA. CDR3 protein: CASSLRVSWNEQFF. The CDR3 DNA sequence: TGTGCCAGCAGCTTGAGGGTCTCTTGGAATGAGCAGTTCTTC. Variable domain in full (rest from reference TRBV11-3 and TRBJ2-1): EAGVVQSPRYKIIEKKQPVAFWCNPISGHNTLYWYLQNLGQGPELLIRYENEEAVDDSQLPKDRFSAERLKGVDSTLKIQPAELGDSAVYLCASSLRVSWNEQFFGPGTRLTVL.

The chain links TRBV19 to TRBJ2-7; D call uncertain. From germline, CDR1 is LNHDA and CDR2 SQIVND (reference sequence). V was cut by 7 bases and J by 7 bases, with 26 bases left in between. The CDR3 spans 16 residues. CDR3 nucleotides: TGTGCCAGTAAGGGTTCGGGCGGCGACACGGACGAGGAGCAGTACTTC. Amino acid sequence: CASKGSGGDTDEEQYF.

V and J are TRBV2 and TRBJ2-3, with D unclear. The germline CDR1 and CDR2 sequences are SNHLY and FYNNEI. There are 12 residues in the CDR3. Trimming cost V 7 bases and J 5 bases, with 10 bases left between them. CDR3: CASTNPIDTQYF. The CDR3, as DNA: TGTGCCAGCACCAACCCCATAGATACGCAGTATTTT. Full variable domain (rest looked up from reference TRBV2 and TRBJ2-3): EPEVTQTPSHQVTQMGQEVILRCVPISNHLYFYWYRQILGQKVEFLVSFYNNEISEKSEIFDDQFSVERPDGSNFTLKIRSTKLEDSAMYFCASTNPIDTQYFGPGTRLTVL.

The chain is built from TRBV5-4 and TRBJ1-6; TRBD1 matches at 9 bases. Trimming cost V 3 bases and J 5 bases; bases outside gene matches: 0. Germline V gene lookup returns CDR1 SGHNT and CDR2 YYREEE (reference sequence). This CDR3 spans 14 amino acids. The CDR3 loop reads CASSWDRDNSPLHF. CDR3 nucleotide sequence: TGTGCCAGCAGCTGGGACAGGGATAATTCACCCCTCCACTTT.

This clone was counted once. The rearrangement links TRBV30 to TRBJ1-4; no firm D call. Germline-derived CDR1 and CDR2 are GTSNPN and SVGIG (reference sequence). The CDR3 extends over 14 amino acids. Trimming shortened V by 2 bases and J by 4 bases, and 11 bases separated the two germline ends. The CDR3 sequence: CAWSTGNLNEKLFF. CDR3 bases: TGTGCCTGGAGTACCGGCAACCTTAATGAAAAACTGTTTTTT.

This chain uses TRBV28 with TRBJ1-5, with a weak D call TRBD1 (6 bases). CDR1 is MDHEN and CDR2 is SYDVKM in the germline V gene. This CDR3 is built from 14 residues. V shed 6 bases and J shed 2 bases, with 11 bases lying between them. CDR3 residues: CASRTGGGNQPQHF. The DNA for the CDR3 is TGTGCCAGCAGGACAGGCGGGGGCAATCAGCCCCAGCATTTT. Full variable domain (missing parts from reference TRBV28 and TRBJ1-5): DVKVTQSSRYLVKRTGEKVFLECVQDMDHENMFWYRQDPGLGLRLIYFSYDVKMKEKGDIPEGYSVSREKKERFSLILESASTNQTSMYLCASRTGGGNQPQHFGDGTRLSIL.

A single count supports this clone. The chain recombines TRBV28 with TRBJ1-2; 7 bases agree with TRBD1. The V gene's germline CDR1 is MDHEN and CDR2 SYDVKM. Trimming at V came to 6 bases and at J to 3 bases, leaving 10 bases not matched to a gene. The length of the CDR3 is 15 residues. The CDR3 region is CASRATQGFYYGYTF. The CDR3 nucleotides are TGTGCCAGCAGAGCGACACAGGGGTTTTACTATGGCTACACCTTC.

The rearrangement uses TRBV28 and TRBJ2-5; D tentatively reads TRBD1 or TRBD2 (7 bases each). CDR3 length: 15 amino acids. Trimming took off 6 bases at V and 5 bases at J, with 19 bases between the two ends. Per germline, CDR1 MDHEN and CDR2 SYDVKM. CDR3 nucleotides: TGTGCCAGCAGGGCGGGAGCTCAAGGGGGCGAGACCCAGTACTTC. Its protein is CASRAGAQGGETQYF.

The CDR3 protein is CASSTTPSGGYRFLNEQFF. The DNA for the CDR3 is TGTGCCAGCAGCACTACCCCTTCAGGGGGCTACCGCTTTCTCAATGAGCAGTTCTTC. V and J are TRBV7-9 and TRBJ2-1; TRBD1 agrees at 8 bases. The germline V gene encodes CDR1 SEHNR and CDR2 FQNEAQ (reference sequence). Germline trimming cut 5 bases from V and 6 bases from J; bases unmatched to any gene: 21. The CDR3 runs to 19 residues. Based on the CDR3 plus reference TRBV7-9 and TRBJ2-1, the full variable domain is DTGVSQNPRHKITKRGQNVTFRCDPISEHNRLYWYRQTLGQGPEFLTYFQNEAQLEKSRLLSDRFSAERPKGSFSTLEIQRTEQGDSAMYLCASSTTPSGGYRFLNEQFFGPGTRLTVL.

The chain couples TRBV5-4 to TRBJ2-6; D is perhaps TRBD2 (5 bases). V gave up 0 bases and J gave up 1 base, with 11 bases separating them. Per germline, CDR1 SGHNT and CDR2 YYREEE (reference sequence). This CDR3 contains 17 residues. The CDR3: CASSLASIRSGANVLTF. The DNA for the CDR3 is TGTGCCAGCAGCTTGGCTAGCATCAGATCTGGGGCCAACGTCCTGACTTTC.

V gene TRBV6-1 combines with J gene TRBJ1-1, with D uncertain. CDR3 length: 9 residues. Germline values: CDR1 MNHNS, CDR2 SASEGT. V lost 8 bases and J 7 bases, leaving 5 bases between the germline ends. This CDR3 is CASSSEAFF. The CDR3 DNA reads TGTGCCAGCTCTAGTGAAGCTTTCTTT.

The chain uses TRBV28 and TRBJ1-5, with D perhaps TRBD1 (6 bases). Germline values: CDR1 MDHEN, CDR2 SYDVKM. The CDR3 covers 14 residues. As DNA, the CDR3 is TGTGCGACCCATCGGGGGGCAAGCAATCAGCCCCAGCATTTT. It yields the protein CATHRGASNQPQHF.

The V and J genes are TRBV28 and TRBJ1-3; D gene ambiguous. The V end lost 8 bases, the J end lost 4 bases, and 12 bases lay between the germline ends. This CDR3 has 13 residues. In germline, CDR1 is MDHEN, CDR2 SYDVKM. Here the CDR3 DNA reads TGTGCCAGCTTTGAGGGATCCGGAAACACCATATATTTT. Protein sequence: CASFEGSGNTIYF. The full variable domain, with the rest looked up from reference TRBV28 and TRBJ1-3, is DVKVTQSSRYLVKRTGEKVFLECVQDMDHENMFWYRQDPGLGLRLIYFSYDVKMKEKGDIPEGYSVSREKKERFSLILESASTNQTSMYLCASFEGSGNTIYFGEGSWLTVV.

This clone was picked up a small number of times. The chain joins TRBV6-5 to TRBJ1-4; D possibly corresponds to TRBD1 (5 bases). The germline V and J ends were trimmed by 5 bases and 0 bases, with 7 bases remaining between them. There are 14 residues in the CDR3. CDR1 MNHEY and CDR2 SVGAGI come from the germline V gene. This CDR3 reads CASSRGATNEKLFF. CDR3 in DNA: TGTGCCAGCAGTCGGGGGGCAACTAATGAAAAACTGTTTTTT.